Presented here are 29 T cell receptor beta chains from one specimen sequenced in a study of cytomegalovirus exposure and HLA in healthy donors. The PCR employed 60 Vbeta primers together with 13 Jbeta primers. TCRdb keeps only in-frame clones here, not all; method: immunoSEQ multiplex PCR. The sample records fewer than 200,000 clones, approximately 71% being singletons. Material for sequencing was PBMCs. The receptors were gathered from a man between 45 and 60 years old in good health and CMV-seronegative.

The rearrangement uses TRBV2 and TRBJ1-1, with TRBD1 matching over 10 bases. CDR1 SNHLY and CDR2 FYNNEI come from the germline V gene. There are 13 residues in the CDR3. Trimming took 9 bases from V and 3 from J; bases not matched to a gene: 4. The CDR3 region has the DNA TGTGCCAGGGACAGGGGGGGGGACACTGAAGCTTTCTTT. Amino acids: CARDRGGDTEAFF.

V gene TRBV7-9 combines with J gene TRBJ2-1; the match to TRBD1 covers 7 bases. The J segment lost 3 bases and the V segment lost 5 bases, leaving 7 bases of the junction unmatched. This CDR3 is built from 15 residues. Germline assignment: CDR1 SEHNR and CDR2 FQNEAQ (reference sequence). The CDR3 sequence is CASSRQGQIYNEQFF. The DNA for the CDR3 is TGTGCCAGCAGCCGACAGGGCCAGATCTACAATGAGCAGTTCTTC. Together with reference TRBV7-9 and TRBJ2-1, the CDR3 gives the full variable domain: DTGVSQNPRHKITKRGQNVTFRCDPISEHNRLYWYRQTLGQGPEFLTYFQNEAQLEKSRLLSDRFSAERPKGSFSTLEIQRTEQGDSAMYLCASSRQGQIYNEQFFGPGTRLTVL.

The chain recombines TRBV27 with TRBJ1-4; D gene uncertain. The CDR3 has 14 amino acids. V lost 0 bases and J 5 bases, leaving 7 bases between the germline ends. Germline V gene lookup returns CDR1 MNHEY and CDR2 SMNVEV (reference sequence). The CDR3 DNA sequence: TGTGCCAGCAGTTTATCTTTCCCAAATGAAAAACTGTTTTTT. This gives the protein CASSLSFPNEKLFF. Complete variable domain (other parts from reference TRBV27 and TRBJ1-4): EAQVTQNPRYLITVTGKKLTVTCSQNMNHEYMSWYRQDPGLGLRQIYYSMNVEVTDKGDVPEGYKVSRKEKRNFPLILESPSPNQTSLYFCASSLSFPNEKLFFGSGTQLSVL.

This clone was recorded a few times. This sequence joins TRBV5-6 and TRBJ1-2; TRBD1 agrees at 7 bases. The V segment lost 0 bases and the J segment 3 bases; nucleotides outside the gene matches: 2. The CDR3 runs 14 residues. Looked up from germline, CDR1 is SGHDT and CDR2 is YYEEEE. This chain's CDR3 is CASSLGQGDYGYTF. Written as DNA, the CDR3 is TGTGCCAGCAGCTTGGGACAGGGAGACTATGGCTACACCTTC. The complete variable domain, with remaining parts taken from reference TRBV5-6 and TRBJ1-2, reads DAGVTQSPTHLIKTRGQQVTLRCSPKSGHDTVSWYQQALGQGPQFIFQYYEEEERQRGNFPDRFSGHQFPNYSSELNVNALLLGDSALYLCASSLGQGDYGYTFGSGTRLTVV.

This clone showed up just a few times. DNA for the CDR3: TGTGCCAGCAGCCGGGGAATTGGCAGCAATCAGCCCCAGCATTTT. This gives the protein CASSRGIGSNQPQHF. The chain uses TRBV5-5 and TRBJ1-5; D uncertain. With 4 bases removed from V and 1 base from J, the gap between germline ends came to 12 bases. The CDR3 length is 15 residues. In germline, CDR1 is SGHKS, CDR2 YYEKEE (reference sequence).

The chain joins TRBV5-6 to TRBJ2-3; D is unclear. V lost 6 bases to trimming and J lost 1 base, with 9 bases between them. Per the germline V gene, CDR1 is SGHDT and CDR2 is YYEEEE. There are 13 residues in the CDR3. The CDR3 here is CASTVFGTDTQYF. The CDR3 DNA reads TGTGCCAGCACAGTTTTTGGCACAGATACGCAGTATTTT.

The rearrangement joins TRBV2 to TRBJ1-2; no clear D gene. This CDR3 has 13 amino acids. The V gene lost 3 bases and the J gene lost 10 bases, with 15 bases spanning the gap. The V gene's germline CDR1 is SNHLY and CDR2 FYNNEI. The CDR3 loop is CASSENRNPAYTF. The CDR3 DNA is TGTGCCAGCAGTGAGAACAGAAACCCAGCCTACACCTTC.

This rearrangement joins TRBV7-9 to TRBJ2-7, with a possible D match to TRBD1 (6 bases). Germline CDR1 and CDR2: SEHNR and FQNEAQ (reference sequence). With 1 base removed from V and 6 bases from J, the gap between germline ends came to 13 bases. This CDR3 is built from 14 residues. CDR3 amino acids: CASSLVQGRGEQYF. DNA for the CDR3: TGTGCCAGCAGCTTAGTACAGGGAAGGGGCGAGCAGTACTTC. The complete variable domain, with remaining parts taken from reference TRBV7-9 and TRBJ2-7, reads DTGVSQNPRHKITKRGQNVTFRCDPISEHNRLYWYRQTLGQGPEFLTYFQNEAQLEKSRLLSDRFSAERPKGSFSTLEIQRTEQGDSAMYLCASSLVQGRGEQYFGPGTRLTVT.

The V gene is TRBV7-3, the J gene TRBJ2-7; 8 nucleotides agree with TRBD2. V gave up 5 bases and J gave up 2 bases; unmatched junction bases: 8. The CDR3 contains 15 residues. Germline loops: CDR1 SGHTA, CDR2 FQGTGA. The CDR3 loop is CASSPGGGQTYEQYF. The CDR3 DNA follows: TGTGCCAGCAGCCCAGGCGGGGGGCAGACCTACGAGCAGTACTTC.

The CDR3 is CASSRQGPSGANVLTF. DNA for the CDR3: TGTGCCAGCAGTCGACAGGGACCCTCTGGGGCCAACGTCCTGACTTTC. The genes are TRBV7-9 and TRBJ2-6; 7 nucleotides align to TRBD1. In germline, CDR1 is SEHNR, CDR2 FQNEAQ (reference sequence). V trimming: 6 bases; J trimming: 0 bases; junction bases outside the gene matches: 5. There are 16 residues in the CDR3.

The chain couples TRBV9 to TRBJ2-2; tentatively, D is TRBD2 (6 bases). V lost 4 bases, J lost 5 bases, and 12 bases lay in between. There are 14 residues in the CDR3. In germline, CDR1 is SGDLS, CDR2 YYNGEE. The CDR3 region has the DNA TGTGCCAGCAGCACGGGACTGACGACCGGGGAGCTGTTTTTT. Its protein is CASSTGLTTGELFF.

The V gene is TRBV15, the J gene TRBJ2-4; 11 positions match TRBD1. The CDR3 length is 15 residues. V lost 3 bases, J lost 6 bases, and 4 bases stayed unmatched. Germline assignment: CDR1 LNHNV and CDR2 YYDKDF (reference sequence). The CDR3 sequence: CATSRRTGGANIQYF. CDR3 sequence (DNA): TGTGCCACCAGCAGGCGGACAGGGGGCGCAAACATTCAGTACTTC.

This chain connects TRBV27 to TRBJ2-7; TRBD2 might be the D (7 bases). CDR3 size: 15 residues. Germline CDR1 is MNHEY and CDR2 is SMNVEV (reference sequence). Trimming left V 3 bases short and J 3 bases short, with 15 bases between. CDR3: CASSFGRGGSYEQYF. CDR3 nucleotides: TGTGCCAGCAGTTTCGGGCGCGGGGGCAGCTACGAGCAGTACTTC.

CDR3 amino acids: CASSSELDRGYTF. CDR3 DNA sequence: TGTGCCAGCAGCTCTGAACTGGACAGGGGCTACACCTTC. The chain has TRBV7-2 and TRBJ1-2; the match to TRBD1 covers 7 bases. Per germline, CDR1 SGHTA and CDR2 FQGNSA. Trimming removed 4 bases from V and 8 bases from J; junction bases left unmatched: 7. CDR3 length: 13 residues. The variable domain in full, completed from reference TRBV7-2 and TRBJ1-2, reads GAGVSQSPSNKVTEKGKDVELRCDPISGHTALYWYRQSLGQGLEFLIYFQGNSAPDKSGLPSDRFSAERTGGSVSTLTIQRTQQEDSAVYLCASSSELDRGYTFGSGTRLTVV.

This rearrangement joins TRBV5-1 to TRBJ1-3, with 7 bases identical to TRBD1. CDR1 and CDR2 from the germline V gene are SGHRS and YFSETQ. The ends lost 4 bases at V and 3 bases at J; junction bases unmatched: 13. The CDR3 sequence is 17 residues long. The CDR3 protein is CASSLGGSVTFGNTIYF. In DNA, the CDR3 is TGCGCCAGCAGCCTAGGGGGCTCGGTTACCTTTGGAAACACCATATATTTT.

The chain has TRBV14 and TRBJ1-2; 10 bases align to TRBD1. This CDR3 is 15 amino acids long. With V trimmed by 0 bases and J by 8 bases, 6 bases remained unmatched. CDR1 SGHDN and CDR2 FVKESK come from the germline V gene. For the CDR3, the DNA is TGTGCCAGCAGCCAAGATGGGACAGGGGACATAGGCTACACCTTC. This sequence encodes CASSQDGTGDIGYTF.

This chain links TRBV6-4 with TRBJ2-1; 12 positions agree with TRBD1. CDR3 length: 15 residues. Germline trimming cut 4 bases from V and 2 bases from J; bases unmatched to any gene: 0. Germline CDR1 and CDR2: MRHNA and SNTAGT. The DNA for the CDR3 is TGTGCCAGCAGTGGGGACAGGGGGCCCTACAATGAGCAGTTCTTC. The encoded protein is CASSGDRGPYNEQFF.

The V call is TRBV28, the J call TRBJ1-4; D not certain. V was pared by 4 bases and J by 3 bases, with 12 bases between. CDR1 is MDHEN and CDR2 is SYDVKM in the germline V gene. The CDR3 has 15 residues. CDR3 nucleotides: TGTGCCAGCAGTTCGTCCTCAGCGGCTAATGAAAAACTGTTTTTT. Encoded protein: CASSSSSAANEKLFF.

The chain carries TRBV13 and TRBJ2-7; D is unclear. From germline, CDR1 is PRHDT and CDR2 FYEKMQ (reference sequence). Trimming left V 0 bases short and J 3 bases short, with 12 bases between. This CDR3 has 15 amino acids. The CDR3, as DNA: TGTGCCAGCAGCTTAGGATGGAATTCGGGCTACGAGCAGTACTTC. Translating gives CASSLGWNSGYEQYF.

This clone occurred a few times. The chain recombines TRBV9 with TRBJ1-4; 7 bases are shared with TRBD1. J lost 8 bases, V lost 4 bases, and 5 bases had no gene match. Germline CDR1 reads SGDLS; CDR2 reads YYNGEE. The CDR3 is 13 residues long. In DNA, the CDR3 is TGTGCCAGCAGCCCAGGACAGGAGGAAAAACTGTTTTTT. It is translated as CASSPGQEEKLFF.

The rearrangement uses TRBV7-9 and TRBJ2-7; D perhaps matches TRBD2 (7 bases). This CDR3 is built from 15 residues. Germline V gives CDR1 SEHNR, CDR2 FQNEAQ (reference sequence). Trimming pared 2 bases from V and 1 base from J, leaving 12 bases between. The CDR3 loop is CASSLRGAQSYEQYF. The CDR3 DNA reads TGTGCCAGCAGCTTACGGGGGGCGCAGTCCTACGAGCAGTACTTC.

V and J are TRBV6-1 and TRBJ2-7, with TRBD2 matching 8 bases. Germline assignment: CDR1 MNHNS and CDR2 SASEGT. The CDR3 length is 14 residues. The V segment lost 7 bases and the J segment 5 bases; nucleotides outside the gene matches: 10. CDR3 region: CASTKRGLGNEQYF. The CDR3 coding sequence is TGTGCCAGCACCAAAAGGGGACTAGGCAACGAGCAGTACTTC.

The rearrangement joins TRBV7-8 to TRBJ2-6; D may be TRBD1 (5 bases). The CDR3 runs 16 residues. The germline V gene encodes CDR1 SGHVS and CDR2 FQNEAQ. Trimming took 5 bases from V and 2 from J, leaving 13 bases between them. The CDR3 nucleotides read TGTGCCAGCAGCCCACCGCAGGGAACTGGGGCCAACGTCCTGACTTTC. Translation gives CASSPPQGTGANVLTF.

The V call is TRBV28, the J call TRBJ2-4, with a weak D call TRBD1 (5 bases). The CDR3 sequence is 14 residues long. V dropped 6 bases and J dropped 8 bases, with 17 bases sitting between them. Germline loops: CDR1 MDHEN, CDR2 SYDVKM. Written as DNA, the CDR3 is TGTGCCAGCAGAACAGGACGGCAATGGGACATTCAGTACTTC. This sequence encodes CASRTGRQWDIQYF.

This chain uses TRBV5-1 with TRBJ2-5; 10 bases line up with TRBD2. CDR1 is SGHRS, CDR2 YFSETQ, per germline. The trim removed 4 bases at V and 3 bases at J, leaving 3 bases unmatched. The CDR3 covers 14 residues. CDR3 in DNA: TGCGCCAGCAGCCAAAGCGGGGGGGAAGAGACCCAGTACTTC. It codes for CASSQSGGEETQYF.

V is TRBV7-2 and J is TRBJ1-2; D not resolved. Per germline, CDR1 SGHTA and CDR2 FQGNSA. With 1 base removed from V and 7 bases from J, the gap between germline ends came to 13 bases. This CDR3 is 14 amino acids long. The DNA for the CDR3 is TGTGCCAGCAGCTTAGACACCTCTTTTATTGGCTACACCTTC. It codes for CASSLDTSFIGYTF.

The chain is built from TRBV5-1 and TRBJ2-3; 14 positions match TRBD2. Germline CDR1 is SGHRS and CDR2 is YFSETQ. J gave up 6 bases and V 0 bases, and 6 bases lay outside the gene matches. The CDR3 runs to 17 residues. As DNA, the CDR3 is TGCGCCAGCAGCTTGGATCTGACTAGCGGGGGGGCGGATACGCAGTATTTT. Translating it yields CASSLDLTSGGADTQYF.

The V gene is TRBV6-1, the J gene TRBJ2-7, with TRBD1 matching 10 bases. The trim removed 4 bases at V and 5 bases at J, leaving 8 bases unmatched. CDR3 length equals 15 residues. Germline V gene lookup returns CDR1 MNHNS and CDR2 SASEGT. This CDR3 reads CASSGAGTGAHEQYF. CDR3 in DNA: TGTGCCAGCAGTGGGGCCGGGACAGGGGCCCACGAGCAGTACTTC.

The CDR3: CASSSGQGNTEAFF. The CDR3 DNA reads TGTGCCAGCAGCTCTGGACAGGGGAACACTGAAGCTTTCTTT. J is TRBJ1-1 and V is TRBV7-8; TRBD1 matches 8 bases. V gave up 4 bases and J gave up 1 base; unmatched junction bases: 2. CDR3 length equals 14 residues. Germline CDR1 and CDR2: SGHVS and FQNEAQ.